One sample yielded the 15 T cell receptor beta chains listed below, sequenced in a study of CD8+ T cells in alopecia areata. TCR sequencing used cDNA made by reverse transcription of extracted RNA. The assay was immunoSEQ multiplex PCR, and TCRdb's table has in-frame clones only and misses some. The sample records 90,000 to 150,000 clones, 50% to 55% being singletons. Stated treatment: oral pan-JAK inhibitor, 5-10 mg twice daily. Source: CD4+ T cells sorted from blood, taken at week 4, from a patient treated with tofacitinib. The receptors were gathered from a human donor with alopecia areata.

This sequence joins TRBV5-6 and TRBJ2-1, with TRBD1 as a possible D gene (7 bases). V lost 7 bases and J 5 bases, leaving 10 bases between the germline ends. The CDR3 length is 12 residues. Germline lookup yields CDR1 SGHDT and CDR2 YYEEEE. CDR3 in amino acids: CASAGGHNEQFF. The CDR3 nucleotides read TGTGCCAGCGCAGGGGGGCACAATGAGCAGTTCTTC. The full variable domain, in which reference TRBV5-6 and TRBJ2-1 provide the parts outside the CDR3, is DAGVTQSPTHLIKTRGQQVTLRCSPKSGHDTVSWYQQALGQGPQFIFQYYEEEERQRGNFPDRFSGHQFPNYSSELNVNALLLGDSALYLCASAGGHNEQFFGPGTRLTVL.

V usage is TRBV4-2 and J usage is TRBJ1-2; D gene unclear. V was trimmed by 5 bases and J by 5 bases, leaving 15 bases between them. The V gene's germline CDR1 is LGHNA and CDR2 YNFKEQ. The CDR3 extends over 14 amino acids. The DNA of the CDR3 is TGTGCCAGCAGCAACGTAGGGAAGCTTTATGGCTACACCTTC. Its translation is CASSNVGKLYGYTF.

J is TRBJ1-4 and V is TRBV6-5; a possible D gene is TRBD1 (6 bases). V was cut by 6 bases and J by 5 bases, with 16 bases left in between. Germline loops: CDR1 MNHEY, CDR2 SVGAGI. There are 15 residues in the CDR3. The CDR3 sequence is CASSPEGTSNEKLFF. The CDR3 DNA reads TGTGCCAGCAGCCCTGAAGGGACATCGAATGAAAAACTGTTTTTT.

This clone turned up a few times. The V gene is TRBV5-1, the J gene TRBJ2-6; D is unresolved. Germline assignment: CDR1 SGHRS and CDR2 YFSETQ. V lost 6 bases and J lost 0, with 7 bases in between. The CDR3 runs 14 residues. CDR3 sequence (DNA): TGCGCCAGCAAGTTCTCCTCTGGGGCCAACGTCCTGACTTTC. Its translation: CASKFSSGANVLTF.

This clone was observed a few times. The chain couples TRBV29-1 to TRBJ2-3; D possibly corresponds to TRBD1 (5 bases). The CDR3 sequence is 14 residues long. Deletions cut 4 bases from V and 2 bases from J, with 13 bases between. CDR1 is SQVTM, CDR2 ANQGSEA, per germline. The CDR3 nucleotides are TGCAGCGTTGGGGGTTGGGGCGCCACAGATACGCAGTATTTT. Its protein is CSVGGWGATDTQYF.

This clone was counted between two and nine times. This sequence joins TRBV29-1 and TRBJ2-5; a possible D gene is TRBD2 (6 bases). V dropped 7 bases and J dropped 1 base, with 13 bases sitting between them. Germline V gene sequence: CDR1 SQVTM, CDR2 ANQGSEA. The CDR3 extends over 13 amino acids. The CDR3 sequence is CSALRRAQETQYF. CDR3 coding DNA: TGCAGCGCCCTCAGGAGGGCCCAAGAGACCCAGTACTTC. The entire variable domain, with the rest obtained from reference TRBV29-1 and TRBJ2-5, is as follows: SAVISQKPSRDICQRGTSLTIQCQVDSQVTMMFWYRQQPGQSLTLIATANQGSEATYESGFVIDKFPISRPNLTFSTLTVSNMSPEDSSIYLCSALRRAQETQYFGPGTRLLVL.

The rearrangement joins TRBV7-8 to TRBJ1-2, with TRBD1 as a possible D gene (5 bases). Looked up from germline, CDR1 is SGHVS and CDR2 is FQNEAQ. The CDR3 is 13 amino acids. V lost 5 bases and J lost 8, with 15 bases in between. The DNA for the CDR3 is TGTGCCAGCAGCCCGGGGACTTTCGAAGGCTACACCTTC. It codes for CASSPGTFEGYTF. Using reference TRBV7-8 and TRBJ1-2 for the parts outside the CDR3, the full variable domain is GAGVSQSPRYKVAKRGQDVALRCDPISGHVSLFWYQQALGQGPEFLTYFQNEAQLDKSGLPSDRFFAERPEGSVSTLKIQRTQQEDSAVYLCASSPGTFEGYTFGSGTRLTVV.

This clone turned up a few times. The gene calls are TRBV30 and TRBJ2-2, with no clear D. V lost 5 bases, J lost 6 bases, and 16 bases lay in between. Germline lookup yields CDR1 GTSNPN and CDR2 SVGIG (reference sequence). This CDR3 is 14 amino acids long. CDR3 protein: CAWLSVGKAGELFF. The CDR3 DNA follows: TGTGCCTGGCTCTCGGTTGGGAAGGCCGGGGAGCTGTTTTTT.

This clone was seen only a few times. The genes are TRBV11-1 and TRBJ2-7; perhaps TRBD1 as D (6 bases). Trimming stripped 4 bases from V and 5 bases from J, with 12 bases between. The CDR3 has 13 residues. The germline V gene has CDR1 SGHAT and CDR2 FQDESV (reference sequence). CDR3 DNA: TGTGCCAGCAGCTACCCACAGGGTAACGAGCAGTACTTC. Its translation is CASSYPQGNEQYF.

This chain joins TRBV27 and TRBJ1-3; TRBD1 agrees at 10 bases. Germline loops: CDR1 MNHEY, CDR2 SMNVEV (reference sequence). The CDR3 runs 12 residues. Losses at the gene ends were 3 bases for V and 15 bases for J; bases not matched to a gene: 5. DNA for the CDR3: TGTGCCAGCAGTTTGACAGGGGGCCGCAAATATTTT. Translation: CASSLTGGRKYF.

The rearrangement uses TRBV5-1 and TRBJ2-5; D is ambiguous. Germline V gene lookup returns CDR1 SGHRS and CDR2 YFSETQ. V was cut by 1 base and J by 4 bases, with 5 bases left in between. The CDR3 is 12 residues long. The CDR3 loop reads CASSLNGETQYF. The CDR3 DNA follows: TGCGCCAGCAGCTTGAATGGAGAGACCCAGTACTTC.

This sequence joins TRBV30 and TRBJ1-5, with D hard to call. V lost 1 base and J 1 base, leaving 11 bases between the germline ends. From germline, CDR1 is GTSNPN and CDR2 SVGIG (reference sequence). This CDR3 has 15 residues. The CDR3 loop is CAWSALGPSNQPQHF. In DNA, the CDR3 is TGTGCCTGGAGTGCCCTTGGTCCGAGCAATCAGCCCCAGCATTTT.

The CDR3 nucleotides are TGCGCCAGCAGCTTGGGTGCGGGAAAGCCCTACGAGCAGTACTTC. Its protein is CASSLGAGKPYEQYF. This chain joins TRBV5-1 and TRBJ2-7; D possibly corresponds to TRBD2 (6 bases). Germline V gene data show CDR1 as SGHRS and CDR2 as YFSETQ. V shed 0 bases and J shed 2 bases, with 12 bases lying between them. The CDR3 length is 15 residues.

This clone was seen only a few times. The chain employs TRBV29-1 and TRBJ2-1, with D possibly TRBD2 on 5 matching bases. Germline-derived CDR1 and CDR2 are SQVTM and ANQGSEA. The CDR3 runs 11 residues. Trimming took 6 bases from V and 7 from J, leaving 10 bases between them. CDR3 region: CSVPGENEQFF. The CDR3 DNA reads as TGCAGCGTCCCCGGGGAGAATGAGCAGTTCTTC.

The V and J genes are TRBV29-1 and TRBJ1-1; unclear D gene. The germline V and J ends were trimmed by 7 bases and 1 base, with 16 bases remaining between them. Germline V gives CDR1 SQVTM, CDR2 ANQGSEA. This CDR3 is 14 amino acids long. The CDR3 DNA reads TGCAGCGCCAGGACGGACTATGCGAACACTGAAGCTTTCTTT. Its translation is CSARTDYANTEAFF.